This is a list of T cell receptor beta chains from one sample in a study of patients and donors after allogeneic stem cell transplantation. From the RT-PCR reads, TCRdb called clonotypes with MiXCR, one entry per CDR3 protein. The sample has about 200,000 distinct CDR3 sequences, 35% to 45% seen once. Sequencing used blood, either unsorted or a sorted T cell fraction (not recorded which). These receptors all come from a human donor who was either an allogeneic HSCT recipient or a stem cell or donor lymphocyte infusion donor (not recorded which). It is not recorded whose cells these are; they may come from a transplant donor. Each CDR3 is given with its conserved first and last residue. The D gene is left open where the match is weak. Size is omitted from some rows. Given values are once, few, many or a class for expanded clones.

D gene	V gene	clone size	J gene	CDR3 protein	CDR3 DNA
TRBD1	TRBV18	NA	TRBJ1-1	CASSNWDRPNTEAFF	TGTGCCAGCTCAAACTGGGACAGGCCGAACACTGAAGCTTTCTTT
NA	TRBV4-2	few	TRBJ1-5	CASSQDWERDQPQHF	TGTGCCAGCAGCCAAGATTGGGAGAGGGATCAGCCCCAGCATTTT
NA	TRBV5-1	NA	TRBJ1-6	CASSLGQASYNSPLHF	TGCGCCAGCAGCTTGGGACAGGCCTCCTATAATTCACCCCTCCACTTT
NA	TRBV7-6	NA	TRBJ1-3	CASSLRAESSGNTIYF	TGTGCCAGCAGCTTAAGGGCAGAGAGCTCTGGAAACACCATATATTTT
NA	TRBV6-5	NA	TRBJ2-3	CASTPRAELDTQYF	TGTGCCAGCACCCCCAGGGCCGAACTAGATACGCAGTATTTT
NA	TRBV9	few	TRBJ1-1	CASSVGDGFGEAFF	TGTGCCAGCAGCGTTGGGGATGGTTTTGGTGAAGCTTTCTTT
TRBD1	TRBV10-3	few	TRBJ1-6	CAISAGGRNSPLHF	TGTGCCATCAGTGCAGGGGGTCGGAATTCACCCCTCCACTTT
TRBD2	TRBV18	NA	TRBJ2-2	CASSPRERGPNTGELFF	TGTGCCAGCTCCCCTAGGGAGCGGGGGCCGAACACCGGGGAGCTGTTTTTT
TRBD1	TRBV7-3	NA	TRBJ1-2	CASSLRDRGGGYTF	TGTGCCAGCAGCTTAAGGGACAGGGGTGGAGGCTACACCTTC
NA	TRBV28	NA	TRBJ2-7	CASSLSGEQYF	TGTGCCAGCAGTTTATCCGGAGAGCAGTACTTC
NA	TRBV13	NA	TRBJ2-3	CASSFGTRDSQQYF	TGTGCCAGCAGCTTCGGTACCCGGGACTCCCAGCAGTATTTT
TRBD1	TRBV12-3/TRBV12-4	NA	TRBJ1-1	CASTPTGANTEAFF	TGTGCCAGCACCCCGACAGGGGCGAACACTGAAGCTTTCTTT
TRBD1	TRBV12-3/TRBV12-4	NA	TRBJ1-4	CASSLITGQGVGKLFF	TGTGCCAGCAGCCTTATTACGGGACAGGGGGTAGGAAAACTGTTTTTT
TRBD1	TRBV6-5	few	TRBJ1-1	CASSRGQGTEAFF	TGTGCCAGCAGCCGAGGACAGGGCACTGAAGCTTTCTTT
NA	TRBV27	NA	TRBJ2-7	CASSLGHNYDGQYF	TGTGCCAGCAGTCTGGGACACAACTACGACGGGCAGTACTTC
TRBD1	TRBV12-3/TRBV12-4	NA	TRBJ2-3	CASSPGTGSTDTQYF	TGTGCCAGCAGTCCCGGGACAGGGTCCACAGATACGCAGTATTTT
NA	TRBV7-2	NA	TRBJ1-5	CASSPREPNQPQHF	TGTGCCAGCAGCCCCAGGGAGCCCAATCAGCCCCAGCATTTT
NA	TRBV29-1	few	TRBJ1-1	CSVVIGPEAFF	TGCAGCGTTGTCATAGGACCCGAAGCTTTCTTT
TRBD2	TRBV20-1	NA	TRBJ2-3	CSGRRGGHTDTQYF	TGCAGTGGGCGACGGGGAGGGCACACAGATACGCAGTATTTT
NA	TRBV18	few	TRBJ1-6	CASSPYAFHAGSPLHF	TGTGCCAGCTCACCATACGCCTTTCATGCAGGTTCACCCCTCCACTTT
NA	TRBV18	NA	TRBJ2-1	CASSPTSGLNNEQFF	TGTGCCAGCTCACCCACTTCCGGACTAAACAATGAGCAGTTCTTC
TRBD1	TRBV18	few	TRBJ1-5	CASSPWAGGSQPQHF	TGTGCCAGCTCACCTTGGGCAGGGGGTAGTCAGCCCCAGCATTTT
NA	TRBV7-2	few	TRBJ1-5	CASSFIGRANQPQHF	TGTGCCAGCAGCTTTATCGGGAGGGCAAATCAGCCCCAGCATTTT
NA	TRBV24-1	NA	TRBJ2-2	CATRRSAVGELFF	TGTGCCACCAGGAGATCGGCAGTCGGGGAGCTGTTTTTT
NA	TRBV5-1	few	TRBJ1-1	CASSRRGNTEAFF	TGCGCCAGCAGCCGACGAGGGAACACTGAAGCTTTCTTT
NA	TRBV3-1	NA	TRBJ2-3	CASSGRFSSADTQYF	TGTGCCAGCAGTGGCCGTTTTAGTTCGGCAGATACGCAGTATTTT
NA	TRBV12-3/TRBV12-4	NA	TRBJ1-1	CASSLGGAIVAFF	TGTGCCAGCAGTTTAGGAGGGGCGATCGTGGCTTTCTTT
NA	TRBV25-1	NA	TRBJ2-2	CASSEFERNTGELFF	TGTGCCAGCAGTGAATTTGAACGAAACACCGGGGAGCTGTTTTTT
TRBD1	TRBV7-9	few	TRBJ1-2	CASSLRTGENYGYTF	TGTGCCAGCAGCTTAAGGACAGGGGAGAACTATGGCTACACCTTC
NA	TRBV27	medium-sized	TRBJ2-5	CASSLWGLLQETQYF	TGTGCCAGCAGTTTATGGGGACTTCTTCAAGAGACCCAGTACTTC
NA	TRBV20-1	NA	TRBJ1-1	CSARFLDTEAFF	TGCAGTGCTAGGTTTCTTGACACTGAAGCTTTCTTT
NA	TRBV7-2	NA	TRBJ1-3	CASSFASSGNTIYF	TGTGCCAGCAGCTTCGCCAGCTCTGGAAACACCATATATTTT
NA	TRBV12-3/TRBV12-4	NA	TRBJ1-4	CASSLGRANEKLFF	TGTGCCAGCAGTTTAGGAAGGGCTAATGAAAAACTGTTTTTT
TRBD1	TRBV5-6	NA	TRBJ2-1	CASSSVFRGNSGNSYNEQFF	TGTGCCAGCAGCTCGGTTTTCAGGGGGAATTCGGGTAATTCCTACAATGAGCAGTTCTTC
NA	TRBV5-6	NA	TRBJ1-4	CASSRTGSATNEKLFF	TGTGCCAGCAGCCGGACGGGAAGTGCAACTAATGAAAAACTGTTTTTT
TRBD1	TRBV6-6	NA	TRBJ1-2	CASSPGQGALGYTF	TGTGCCAGCAGCCCGGGACAGGGGGCATTGGGCTACACCTTC
NA	TRBV20-1	few	TRBJ2-3	CSPGAVDTDTQYF	TGCAGTCCGGGAGCGGTGGACACAGATACGCAGTATTTT
NA	TRBV7-3	few	TRBJ1-1	CASKLGVNTEAFF	TGTGCCAGCAAGTTAGGGGTGAACACTGAAGCTTTCTTT
NA	TRBV4-1	NA	TRBJ2-3	CASSQDLDTDTQYF	TGCGCCAGCAGCCAAGATTTGGACACAGATACGCAGTATTTT
NA	TRBV9	NA	TRBJ1-2	CASSGPDRYGYTF	TGTGCCAGCAGCGGACCGGACCGGTATGGCTACACCTTC
TRBD1	TRBV4-2	few	TRBJ1-1	CASSARDRDVTEAFF	TGTGCCAGCAGCGCCAGGGACAGGGATGTCACTGAAGCTTTCTTT
NA	TRBV4-1	NA	TRBJ1-5	CASSQERGRNQPQHF	TGCGCCAGCAGCCAAGAACGCGGGCGCAATCAGCCCCAGCATTTT
NA	TRBV20-1	NA	TRBJ1-2	CSARSGTPANYGYTF	TGCAGTGCTAGATCCGGGACTCCCGCTAACTATGGCTACACCTTC
TRBD1	TRBV12-3/TRBV12-4	NA	TRBJ1-2	CASSLDRAVTKGYTF	TGTGCCAGCAGTTTGGACAGGGCGGTTACGAAAGGCTACACCTTC
NA	TRBV6-6	NA	TRBJ1-1	CASRYPQGNTEAFF	TGTGCCAGCAGGTACCCACAGGGGAACACTGAAGCTTTCTTT
TRBD1	TRBV3-1	NA	TRBJ1-2	CASSQDRQGASYTF	TGTGCCAGCAGCCAAGATAGACAGGGGGCTAGCTACACCTTC
NA	TRBV27	once	TRBJ1-2	CASSLTGSWYGYTF	TGTGCCAGCAGTTTAACAGGGAGCTGGTATGGCTACACCTTC
NA	TRBV12-3/TRBV12-4	NA	TRBJ1-2	CASSFRGQWGYTF	TGTGCCAGCAGTTTCCGGGGGCAATGGGGCTACACCTTC
NA	TRBV24-1	few	TRBJ2-5	CATSPAGAQETQYF	TGTGCCACCAGTCCCGCCGGAGCCCAAGAGACCCAGTACTTC
NA	TRBV5-1	NA	TRBJ1-5	CASSFGDSNQPQHF	TGCGCCAGCAGCTTCGGGGACAGCAATCAGCCCCAGCATTTT
NA	TRBV5-1	NA	TRBJ1-1	CASSLAQRMNTEAFF	TGCGCCAGCAGCTTGGCTCAGCGAATGAACACTGAAGCTTTCTTT
NA	TRBV5-5	NA	TRBJ2-6	CASRRDGLPFSGANVLTF	TGTGCCAGCAGGAGGGACGGTTTACCCTTCTCTGGGGCCAACGTCCTGACTTTC
NA	TRBV6-5	NA	TRBJ1-1	CASSIRENTEAFF	TGTGCCAGCAGTATCCGAGAGAACACTGAAGCTTTCTTT
NA	TRBV29-1	NA	TRBJ2-1	CSVDASNEQFF	TGCAGCGTTGACGCTAGCAATGAGCAGTTCTTC
NA	TRBV5-5	few	TRBJ1-1	CASSLAPGKNTEAFF	TGTGCCAGCAGCTTGGCCCCCGGAAAGAACACTGAAGCTTTCTTT
TRBD1	TRBV20-1	NA	TRBJ2-1	CSARDHRGGIGEQFF	TGCAGTGCTAGAGACCACAGGGGCGGTATAGGTGAGCAGTTCTTC
NA	TRBV15	NA	TRBJ1-1	CATSPRQLNTEAFF	TGTGCCACCAGCCCACGACAGCTTAACACTGAAGCTTTCTTT
NA	TRBV7-9	NA	TRBJ2-3	CASSPPGPSTDTQYF	TGTGCCAGCAGCCCCCCGGGACCGAGCACAGATACGCAGTATTTT
NA	TRBV9	NA	TRBJ1-2	CASTPRAGALGGGYTF	TGTGCCAGCACCCCCCGAGCAGGAGCCTTGGGGGGTGGCTACACCTTC